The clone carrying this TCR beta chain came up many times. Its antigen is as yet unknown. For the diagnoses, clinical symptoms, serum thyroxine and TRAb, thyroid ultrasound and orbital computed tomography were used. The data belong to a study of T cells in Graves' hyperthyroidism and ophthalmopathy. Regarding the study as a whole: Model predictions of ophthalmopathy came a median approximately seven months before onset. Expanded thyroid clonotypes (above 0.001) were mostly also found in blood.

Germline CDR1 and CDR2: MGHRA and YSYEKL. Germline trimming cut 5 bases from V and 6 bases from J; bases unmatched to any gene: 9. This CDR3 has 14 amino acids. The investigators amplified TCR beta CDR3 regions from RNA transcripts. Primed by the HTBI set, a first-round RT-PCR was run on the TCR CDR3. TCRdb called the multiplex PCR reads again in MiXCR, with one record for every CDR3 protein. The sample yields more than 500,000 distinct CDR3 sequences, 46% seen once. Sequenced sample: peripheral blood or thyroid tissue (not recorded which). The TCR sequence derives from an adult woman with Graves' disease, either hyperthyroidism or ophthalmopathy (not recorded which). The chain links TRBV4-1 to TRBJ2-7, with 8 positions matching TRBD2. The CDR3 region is CASSSLPGGGEQYF. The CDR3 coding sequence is TGCGCCAGCAGCTCCCTCCCCGGGGGGGGCGAGCAGTACTTC.